This record covers a single TCR beta chain. Which antigen it targets is not known. No base-level quality is on record; no much larger clone is a single base apart. The donors were healthy, HIV-negative adults with no recently reported acute infections or vaccinations. Only Caucasian adults living in Nashville, Tennessee, USA were represented among the donors. Magnetic negative selection was used to enrich CD4+ T cells, after which naive cells were positively selected on CD45RA and the negative fraction became the memory subset. Blood was collected by leukapheresis, and PBMCs were isolated by Ficoll-Histopaque density gradient centrifugation and then cryopreserved in liquid nitrogen vapor phase. Purity and quantity of every magnetically sorted T cell population were checked by analytical flow cytometry. From each sorted fraction, genomic DNA was isolated and quantified by UV absorbance on a Nanodrop 2000c.

These data originate in a study of shared clonotypes between healthy human individuals (dated by TCRdb to 2018 to 2021). Describing the broader study: The cohort comprised a couple of women and three men aged 18 to 49 years. Leukapheresis yielded between about 0.94 and 8.9 billion PBMCs per donor. Different laboratories and diverse techniques were used to prepare libraries and sequence TCR repertoires, to increase sequencing depth and limit assay-specific biases. To estimate repertoire size and how much clonotype sharing occurs between individuals, the study deeply sequenced the blood TCR repertoires of a handful of healthy adults. For each donor, three plates each were used for CD4 naive and CD4 memory, two plates were used for CD8 naive, and one plate was used for CD8 memory. The paper as a whole reports these results and caveats: Pairwise subsampling indicated that sequencing depth was expected to affect the degree of clonotype sharing among donors. Clonotypes shared by all four sorted-subset donors showed higher generation probabilities than non-shared clonotypes. Across a few donors, roughly 5% of naive CD4, roughly 3.5% of naive CD8, around 2.1% of memory CD4, and 0.4% of memory CD8 clonotypes were shared. Sampling was limited to blood, and TCR repertoires in tissue likely differ from TCR repertoires in blood. Even with the large sequencing depth, rarefaction of the sorted-subset datasets indicated that sequencing was incomplete. Naive subsets generally had larger estimated clonotype richness than memory subsets did. Because the study included only a small number of donors, the genetic and exposure-history diversity represented was limited.

Relative to germline, V is 6 bases shorter and J is 2 bases shorter, with 10 bases between their ends. The germline V gene yields SGDLS for CDR1 and YYNGEE for CDR2. The CDR3 covers 13 residues, taking in both the cysteine and the phenylalanine. Of the read, only the CDR3 DNA is kept; its 39 bases are in frame from base 1. TCR CDR3 regions were amplified from genomic DNA by multiplex PCR using the deep immunoSEQ assay. Genomic DNA extracted from each cell subset was distributed evenly over all wells of several immunoSEQ 96-well plates, and each plate served as one replicate. For sorted subsets, each replicate PCR was loaded with roughly 190 ng genomic DNA, equivalent to 30,000 or so T cell genomes. Purified libraries were measured with a Qubit 3.0 fluorometer, size-checked on a Bioanalyzer 2100, and measured again with the KAPA Library Quantification kit. A separate single-read 150-cycle Illumina NextSeq 550 flow cell was used to sequence each immunoSEQ 96-well plate. The original methods were these. The immunoSEQ output contained only junctional sequences without quality scores, so filtering could not match that applied to full-length reads. To assign V/J genes and CDR3, sequences were annotated against IMGT germline references using PyIR, a Python wrapper for IgBLAST v1.9. Reads with weak V/J assignments (E-value above 1e-6), missing CDR3, stop codons, out-of-frame junctions, or ambiguous translated residues were removed. V3J clonotypes were defined as sequences sharing an identical inferred V gene, J gene, and CDR3 amino acid sequence. Percentage overlap between repertoires was computed as shared unique clonotypes divided by the size of the smaller repertoire. RTK rarefaction, the Chao1 estimator, and Recon v2.1 estimates of unobserved clonotypes were used to assess repertoire richness. Generation probabilities were computed with OLGA for all TCRbeta clonotypes obtained by the gDNA method from several donors. What TCRdb holds here is the immuneACCESS table cut down to in-frame rearrangements. Part of the clones is not present; checked against another copy, under half of the missing clones reflect an unresolved V gene, and the others are unexplained. Clonal size and the V and J genes are those of that table, whereas D and trimming came from the DNA. Recorded for this sample are some 1.5 million clones; 95% to 97% of them occurred a single time. The ten most abundant clones make up 1% to 1.5% of the sample.

The sequence links TRBV9 to TRBJ2-3, and perhaps TRBD2 as D gene, on 5 matching bases. The sample was naive CD4+ T cells sorted from blood. According to the study, the label for this sample's cell subset or site signals: CD45RA+ positively selected. The clonotype was recovered from a man younger than 45 in good health. The sequenced DNA: TGTGCCAGCAATGAGGGCCCCACAGATACGCAGTATTTT. Its protein is CASNEGPTDTQYF.